Sequencing of this T cell receptor (beta chain) was carried out in a study of T cell responses to AZD1222 COVID-19 vaccine. Study-wide points: Two AZD1222 doses significantly raised spike-specific TCR breadth and depth over controls. Epitopes outside B.1.351 and B.1.1.7 mutated regions reportedly drew nearly half of spike TCRs.

In regard to this clone: Antigen: not known.

Only in-frame clones appear in the TCRdb table, and some are missing; sequencing was by immunoSEQ multiplex PCR. The data show around 120,000 clones, with under 95% seen just once and around 5% held by the top ten. Trimming took 5 bases from V and 4 from J, leaving 14 bases between them. This CDR3 is 14 amino acids long. Germline values: CDR1 SEHNR, CDR2 FQNEAQ (reference sequence). The sequence came from an adult who received the AZD1222 COVID-19 vaccine. The chain uses TRBV7-9 and TRBJ1-2, with D hard to call. This specimen consisted of peripheral blood, obtained 28 days after the second AZD1222 dose. Here the CDR3 DNA reads TGTGCCAGCAGCCTAGGTGCAGCACTCTATGGCTACACCTTC. Its protein is CASSLGAALYGYTF.